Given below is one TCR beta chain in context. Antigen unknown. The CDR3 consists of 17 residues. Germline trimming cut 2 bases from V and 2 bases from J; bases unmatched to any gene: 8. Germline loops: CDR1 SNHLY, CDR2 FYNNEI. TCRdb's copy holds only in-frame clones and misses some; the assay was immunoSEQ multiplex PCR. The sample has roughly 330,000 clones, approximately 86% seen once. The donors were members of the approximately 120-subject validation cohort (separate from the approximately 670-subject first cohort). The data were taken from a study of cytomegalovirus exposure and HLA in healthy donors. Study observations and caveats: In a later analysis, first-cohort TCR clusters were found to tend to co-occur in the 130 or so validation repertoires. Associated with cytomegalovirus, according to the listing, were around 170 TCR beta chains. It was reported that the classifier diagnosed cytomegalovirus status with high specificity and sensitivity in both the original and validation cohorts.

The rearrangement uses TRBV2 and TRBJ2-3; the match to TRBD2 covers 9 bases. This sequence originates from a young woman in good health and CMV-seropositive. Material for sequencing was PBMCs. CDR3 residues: CASSELGAGGLTDTQYF. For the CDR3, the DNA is TGTGCCAGCAGTGAACTTGGAGCGGGGGGACTCACAGATACGCAGTATTTT.